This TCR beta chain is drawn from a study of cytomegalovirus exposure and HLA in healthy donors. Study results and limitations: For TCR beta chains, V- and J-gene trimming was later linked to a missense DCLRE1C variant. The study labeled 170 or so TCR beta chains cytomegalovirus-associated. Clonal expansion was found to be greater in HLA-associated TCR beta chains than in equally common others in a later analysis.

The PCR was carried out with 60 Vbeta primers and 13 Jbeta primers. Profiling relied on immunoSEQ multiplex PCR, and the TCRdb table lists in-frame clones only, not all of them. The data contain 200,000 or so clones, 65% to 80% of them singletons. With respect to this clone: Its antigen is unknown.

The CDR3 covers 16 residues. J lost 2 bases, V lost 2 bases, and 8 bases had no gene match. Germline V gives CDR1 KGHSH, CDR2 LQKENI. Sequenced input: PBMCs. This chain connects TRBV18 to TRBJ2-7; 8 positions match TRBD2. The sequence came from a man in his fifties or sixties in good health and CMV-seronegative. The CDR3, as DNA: TGTGCCAGCTCACCAATGGCGGGAGGAGGGACCTACGAGCAGTACTTC. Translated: CASSPMAGGGTYEQYF.